The 32 T cell receptor beta chains below were found in one sample sequenced in a study of T cell responses to AZD1222 COVID-19 vaccine. The repertoire was sequenced with immunoSEQ multiplex PCR; TCRdb's copy has only in-frame clones and lacks some. Here the sample spans more than 100,000 clones, 85% to 90% being singletons. The sequences come from peripheral blood, collected on day 0 of AZD1222 vaccination. Every receptor here comes from an adult in good health.

The chain couples TRBV7-9 to TRBJ2-7, with 13 bases matching TRBD2. This CDR3 has 17 residues. The junction had 7 bases not matched to a gene; V was cut back by 5 bases and J by 0 bases. Germline V gene sequence: CDR1 SEHNR, CDR2 FQNEAQ (reference sequence). CDR3 residues: CASSPTSGGRSSYEQYF. As DNA, the CDR3 is TGTGCCAGCAGCCCGACTAGCGGGGGGCGGAGCTCCTACGAGCAGTACTTC.

V is TRBV4-2 and J is TRBJ1-2; D might be TRBD1 (6 bases). Germline-derived CDR1 and CDR2 are LGHNA and YNFKEQ. CDR3 size: 16 residues. V gave up 6 bases and J gave up 2 bases, with 19 bases separating them. The CDR3 sequence: CASRPVFGGANYGYTF. For the CDR3, the DNA is TGTGCCAGCAGACCCGTTTTCGGGGGCGCGAACTATGGCTACACCTTC.

The chain combines TRBV7-3 with TRBJ2-2, with a tentative D call TRBD2 (5 bases). Looked up from germline, CDR1 is SGHTA and CDR2 is FQGTGA. The V and J ends lost 5 bases and 5 bases respectively, with 12 bases between them. The CDR3 is 14 residues long. CDR3 in DNA: TGTGCCAGCAGCCGAAACGGGGAGACCGGGGAGCTGTTTTTT. It translates to CASSRNGETGELFF.

CDR3 sequence (DNA): TGTGCCAGCAGCTCGTGGCGGGGTCAGTACACCGGGGAGCTGTTTTTT. Translating gives CASSSWRGQYTGELFF. This chain connects TRBV5-6 to TRBJ2-2, with a possible D match to TRBD2 (6 bases). Trimming pared 3 bases from V and 3 bases from J, leaving 15 bases between. CDR1 SGHDT and CDR2 YYEEEE come from the germline V gene. The CDR3 runs to 16 residues. The entire variable domain, with the rest obtained from reference TRBV5-6 and TRBJ2-2, is as follows: DAGVTQSPTHLIKTRGQQVTLRCSPKSGHDTVSWYQQALGQGPQFIFQYYEEEERQRGNFPDRFSGHQFPNYSSELNVNALLLGDSALYLCASSSWRGQYTGELFFGEGSRLTVL.

The chain joins TRBV12-3 or TRBV12-4 to TRBJ2-5; no definite D call. Deletions cut 3 bases from V and 4 bases from J, with 6 bases between. The CDR3 has 12 amino acids. The CDR3 spells CASSFPPETQYF. The CDR3 DNA is TGTGCCAGCAGTTTCCCTCCAGAGACCCAGTACTTC.

The CDR3 DNA reads TGTGCCAGCAGCGTAAGATTGGCAGGGGTATATGGGGCCAACGTCCTGACTTTC. Translation gives CASSVRLAGVYGANVLTF. This chain uses TRBV9 with TRBJ2-6, with D possibly TRBD1 on 6 matching bases. The CDR3 extends over 18 amino acids. Germline assignment: CDR1 SGDLS and CDR2 YYNGEE. Trimming took 1 base from V and 3 from J, leaving 17 bases between them.

The chain uses TRBV7-8 and TRBJ1-2, with 12 bases identical to TRBD1. The CDR3 totals 15 residues. Losses at the gene ends were 0 bases for V and 12 bases for J; bases not matched to a gene: 8. CDR1 and CDR2 from the germline V gene are SGHVS and FQNEAQ. CDR3 DNA: TGTGCCAGCAGCTTAGCCCCCGGGACAGGGGGCCTTCACACCTTC. Protein product: CASSLAPGTGGLHTF. The entire variable domain, with the rest obtained from reference TRBV7-8 and TRBJ1-2, is as follows: GAGVSQSPRYKVAKRGQDVALRCDPISGHVSLFWYQQALGQGPEFLTYFQNEAQLDKSGLPSDRFFAERPEGSVSTLKIQRTQQEDSAVYLCASSLAPGTGGLHTFGSGTRLTVV.

The genes are TRBV9 and TRBJ1-1, with 8 bases fitting TRBD1. The length of the CDR3 is 14 residues. Losses at the gene ends were 3 bases for V and 8 bases for J; bases not matched to a gene: 9. Germline lookup yields CDR1 SGDLS and CDR2 YYNGEE. The CDR3 sequence: CASSGGQGIAEAFF. The CDR3 nucleotides read TGTGCCAGCAGCGGCGGACAGGGTATCGCCGAAGCTTTCTTT.

This rearrangement joins TRBV4-1 to TRBJ2-1; 8 nucleotides match TRBD2. The J segment lost 2 bases and the V segment lost 1 base, leaving 7 bases of the junction unmatched. Germline V gives CDR1 MGHRA, CDR2 YSYEKL. This CDR3 contains 17 residues. CDR3 residues: CASSQGGGRSTYNEQFF. For the CDR3, the DNA is TGCGCCAGCAGCCAAGGGGGCGGGAGGTCCACCTACAATGAGCAGTTCTTC.

This rearrangement joins TRBV28 to TRBJ2-2; perhaps TRBD2 as D (6 bases). The CDR3 extends over 16 amino acids. V dropped 7 bases and J dropped 0 bases, with 15 bases sitting between them. Germline loops: CDR1 MDHEN, CDR2 SYDVKM. CDR3 sequence: CASTSPRDSNTGELFF. CDR3 DNA sequence: TGTGCCAGCACCTCACCACGGGACTCGAACACCGGGGAGCTGTTTTTT.

The chain has TRBV7-2 and TRBJ2-2; D possibly corresponds to TRBD1 (6 bases). The V and J ends lost 5 bases and 3 bases respectively, with 13 bases between them. This CDR3 has 15 residues. Germline V lookup: CDR1 SGHTA, CDR2 FQGNSA. The CDR3 here is CASSPGAAHTGELFF. The CDR3 nucleotides read TGTGCCAGCAGCCCAGGGGCAGCTCACACCGGGGAGCTGTTTTTT.

The gene calls are TRBV5-1 and TRBJ2-7, with a tentative D call TRBD2 (5 bases). Germline V CDR1 and CDR2: SGHRS, YFSETQ. With 2 bases removed from V and 6 bases from J, the gap between germline ends came to 18 bases. The CDR3 spans 15 residues. The CDR3 coding sequence is TGCGCCAGCAGCTTTGTCGGTCTAGCAAGCGGCGAGCAGTACTTC. Translation gives CASSFVGLASGEQYF. The full variable domain, completed using reference TRBV5-1 and TRBJ2-7, is KAGVTQTPRYLIKTRGQQVTLSCSPISGHRSVSWYQQTPGQGLQFLFEYFSETQRNKGNFPGRFSGRQFSNSRSEMNVSTLELGDSALYLCASSFVGLASGEQYFGPGTRLTVT.

Notes on this clone: Other DNA sequences in the sample encode the same CDR3. The chain carries TRBV12-3 or TRBV12-4 and TRBJ1-5; D unresolved. The CDR3 loop spans 13 amino acids. V lost 3 bases and J 4 bases, leaving 7 bases between the germline ends. DNA for the CDR3: TGTGCCAGCAGTTTCTCCCAGAATCAGCCCCAGCATTTT. Translated: CASSFSQNQPQHF.

This sequence joins TRBV29-1 and TRBJ1-4, with 7 bases identical to TRBD1. J was trimmed by 0 bases and V by 6 bases; bases with no gene match: 10. Germline V gene sequence: CDR1 SQVTM, CDR2 ANQGSEA. The CDR3 is made up of 16 amino acids. The CDR3 sequence: CSVTGTAGATNEKLFF. CDR3 in DNA: TGCAGCGTAACCGGGACAGCCGGAGCAACTAATGAAAAACTGTTTTTT.

The genes are TRBV15 and TRBJ2-7, with 9 bases lining up with TRBD2. The ends lost 0 bases at V and 3 bases at J; junction bases unmatched: 9. CDR3 length equals 17 residues. Germline lookup yields CDR1 LNHNV and CDR2 YYDKDF (reference sequence). The CDR3 DNA is TGTGCCACCAGCAGAGATTTGGGTAGCGGGAGCCTCTACGAGCAGTACTTC. As protein: CATSRDLGSGSLYEQYF.

For this clone: The same CDR3 is also encoded by other DNA sequences in this sample. The chain uses TRBV28 and TRBJ1-4, with D possibly matching TRBD1 (5 bases). V was clipped by 6 bases and J by 8 bases, with 13 bases between them. The CDR3 sequence is 13 residues long. Germline V gene data show CDR1 as MDHEN and CDR2 as SYDVKM. The CDR3: CASSPPGDEKLFF. CDR3 sequence (DNA): TGTGCCAGCAGCCCCCCCGGGGACGAAAAACTGTTTTTT.

The genes are TRBV30 and TRBJ1-2, with D perhaps matching TRBD1 (5 bases). This CDR3 has 13 residues. V gave up 0 bases and J gave up 3 bases, with 8 bases separating them. The germline CDR1 and CDR2 sequences are GTSNPN and SVGIG (reference sequence). CDR3 sequence: CAWSVPQDYGYTF. CDR3 in DNA: TGTGCCTGGAGTGTACCACAGGACTATGGCTACACCTTC. Full variable domain (outside the CDR3, taken from reference TRBV30 and TRBJ1-2): SQTIHQWPATLVQPVGSPLSLECTVEGTSNPNLYWYRQAAGRGLQLLFYSVGIGQISSEVPQNLSASRPQDRQFILSSKKLLLSDSGFYLCAWSVPQDYGYTFGSGTRLTVV.

This chain uses TRBV5-4 with TRBJ2-2; 11 bases are a match to TRBD2. V gave up 4 bases and J gave up 3 bases; unmatched junction bases: 14. In germline, CDR1 is SGHNT, CDR2 YYREEE (reference sequence). CDR3 size: 19 residues. CDR3: CASSRGGTSGSFHTGELFF. The CDR3 DNA reads as TGTGCCAGCAGCCGTGGTGGGACTAGCGGCTCTTTCCACACCGGGGAGCTGTTTTTT.

The chain has TRBV6-2 or TRBV6-3 and TRBJ1-1; D is unclear. This CDR3 contains 13 residues. Germline V gene lookup returns CDR1 MNHEY and CDR2 SVGEGT. Trimming removed 2 bases at V and 1 base at J, with 5 bases between. CDR3 sequence: CASSYEWNTEAFF. CDR3 sequence (DNA): TGTGCCAGCAGTTACGAGTGGAACACTGAAGCTTTCTTT.

There are a few counts of this clone. J is TRBJ2-7 and V is TRBV5-1, with TRBD1 matching 7 bases. Germline-derived CDR1 and CDR2 are SGHRS and YFSETQ. This CDR3 is 15 amino acids long. The V gene end was trimmed by 0 bases and the J gene end by 0 bases; junction bases not matched to a gene: 3. CDR3 loop: CASSLGQGDSYEQYF. CDR3 nucleotides: TGCGCCAGCAGCTTGGGGCAGGGGGACTCCTACGAGCAGTACTTC.

V and J are TRBV2 and TRBJ1-6; 10 nucleotides line up with TRBD1. CDR3 length: 12 residues. V trimming: 11 bases; J trimming: 10 bases; junction bases outside the gene matches: 5. Looked up from germline, CDR1 is SNHLY and CDR2 is FYNNEI. The CDR3 region is CASGDRGSPLHF. DNA for the CDR3: TGTGCCTCTGGGGACAGGGGCTCACCCCTCCACTTT.

The chain is built from TRBV12-3 or TRBV12-4 and TRBJ1-1; D is uncertain. The CDR3 covers 13 residues. V gave up 6 bases and J gave up 0 bases, with 8 bases separating them. The CDR3 DNA reads as TGTGCCAGCAGGATAGACATGAACACTGAAGCTTTCTTT. Translation: CASRIDMNTEAFF.

The chain joins TRBV6-5 to TRBJ1-6; a weak D match, TRBD1 (6 bases). Trimming removed 3 bases at V and 11 bases at J, with 17 bases between. Germline loops: CDR1 MNHEY, CDR2 SVGAGI. The CDR3 loop spans 15 amino acids. The CDR3 reads CASSYLHEGVAPLHF. The CDR3 coding sequence is TGTGCCAGCAGTTATCTTCATGAGGGGGTTGCACCCCTCCACTTT.

The chain combines TRBV4-1 with TRBJ2-5; D call uncertain. The CDR3 spans 14 residues. V was clipped by 2 bases and J by 5 bases, with 12 bases between them. Germline V gives CDR1 MGHRA, CDR2 YSYEKL. The CDR3 DNA reads as TGCGCCAGCAGCCAAAGGGATGGGCTGGAGACCCAGTACTTC. Its protein product is CASSQRDGLETQYF.

This clone was detected only once. V is TRBV6-5 and J is TRBJ1-2; D is undetermined. Deletions cut 0 bases from V and 1 base from J, with 9 bases between. CDR3 length equals 15 residues. Looked up from germline, CDR1 is MNHEY and CDR2 is SVGAGI. As DNA, the CDR3 is TGTGCCAGCAGTTACTCAGGGTATTATAACTATGGCTACACCTTC. Translating gives CASSYSGYYNYGYTF.

The V call is TRBV5-1, the J call TRBJ1-4; D is unresolved. V was shortened by 0 bases and J by 4 bases, with 10 bases between the two germline ends. There are 15 residues in the CDR3. CDR1 and CDR2 from the germline V gene are SGHRS and YFSETQ. The CDR3 region is CASSLEGQFNEKLFF. The CDR3 coding sequence is TGCGCCAGCAGCTTGGAGGGCCAGTTTAATGAAAAACTGTTTTTT.

This chain joins TRBV15 and TRBJ1-5, with a weak D call TRBD1 (5 bases). Deletions cut 5 bases from V and 3 bases from J, with 14 bases between. The CDR3 has 15 amino acids. Looked up from germline, CDR1 is LNHNV and CDR2 is YYDKDF (reference sequence). CDR3 in amino acids: CATSVWPGPNQPQHF. The CDR3 bases are TGTGCCACCAGCGTTTGGCCAGGGCCCAATCAGCCCCAGCATTTT.

This chain connects TRBV5-5 to TRBJ2-7; TRBD1 matches at 12 bases. The CDR3 runs to 15 residues. Trimming took 2 bases from V and 2 from J; bases not matched to a gene: 2. Looked up from germline, CDR1 is SGHKS and CDR2 is YYEKEE (reference sequence). The CDR3 nucleotides read TGTGCCAGCAGCTTCCGGGACAGGGGGCCCTACGAGCAGTACTTC. Encoded protein: CASSFRDRGPYEQYF. Drawing the rest from reference TRBV5-5 and TRBJ2-7, the complete variable domain is DAGVTQSPTHLIKTRGQQVTLRCSPISGHKSVSWYQQVLGQGPQFIFQYYEKEERGRGNFPDRFSARQFPNYSSELNVNALLLGDSALYLCASSFRDRGPYEQYFGPGTRLTVT.

The chain links TRBV9 to TRBJ2-5; 7 bases match TRBD1. The CDR3 is 14 amino acids. Germline trimming cut 4 bases from V and 2 bases from J; bases unmatched to any gene: 5. Germline CDR1 reads SGDLS; CDR2 reads YYNGEE. The CDR3 reads CASSPWDSQETQYF. The DNA for the CDR3 is TGTGCCAGCAGCCCCTGGGACAGTCAAGAGACCCAGTACTTC.

The J gene is TRBJ2-7, the V gene TRBV5-1, with 7 bases identical to TRBD2. CDR3 size: 14 residues. Trimming removed 3 bases from V and 7 bases from J; junction bases left unmatched: 10. From germline, CDR1 is SGHRS and CDR2 YFSETQ. The CDR3 bases are TGCGCCAGCAGCTCACCGGGACCAGCGGGGGAGCAGTACTTC. This encodes CASSSPGPAGEQYF. The full variable domain, rest sourced from reference TRBV5-1 and TRBJ2-7, is KAGVTQTPRYLIKTRGQQVTLSCSPISGHRSVSWYQQTPGQGLQFLFEYFSETQRNKGNFPGRFSGRQFSNSRSEMNVSTLELGDSALYLCASSSPGPAGEQYFGPGTRLTVT.

There are a few counts of this clone. The chain is built from TRBV28 and TRBJ1-6, with a weak D call TRBD1 (6 bases). This CDR3 region has 15 residues. Germline lookup yields CDR1 MDHEN and CDR2 SYDVKM. Trimming left V 6 bases short and J 8 bases short, with 17 bases between. CDR3 sequence (DNA): TGTGCCAGCAGCTCGCAGGGGCAATTCGATTCACCCCTCCACTTT. Translating gives CASSSQGQFDSPLHF.

The J gene is TRBJ2-5, the V gene TRBV5-1; D may be TRBD2 (6 bases). Germline CDR1 SGHRS, CDR2 YFSETQ. The V end was cut by 2 bases, the J end by 1 base, with 12 bases between. The CDR3 sequence is 15 residues long. CDR3 loop: CASSFFRRGQETQYF. CDR3 in DNA: TGCGCCAGCAGCTTTTTTCGGCGGGGCCAAGAGACCCAGTACTTC.